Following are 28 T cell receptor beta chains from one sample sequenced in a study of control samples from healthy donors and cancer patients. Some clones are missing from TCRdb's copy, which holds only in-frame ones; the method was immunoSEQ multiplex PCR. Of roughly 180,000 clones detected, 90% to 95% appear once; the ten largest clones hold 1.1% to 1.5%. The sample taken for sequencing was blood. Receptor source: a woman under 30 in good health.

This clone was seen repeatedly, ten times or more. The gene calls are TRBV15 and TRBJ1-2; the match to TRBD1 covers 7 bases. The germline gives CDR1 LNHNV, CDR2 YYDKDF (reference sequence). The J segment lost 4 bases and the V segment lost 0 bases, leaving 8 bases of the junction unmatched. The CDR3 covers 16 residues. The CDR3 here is CATSRDRTRDSYGYTF. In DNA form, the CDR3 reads TGTGCCACCAGCAGAGATCGTACCCGGGACAGCTATGGCTACACCTTC.

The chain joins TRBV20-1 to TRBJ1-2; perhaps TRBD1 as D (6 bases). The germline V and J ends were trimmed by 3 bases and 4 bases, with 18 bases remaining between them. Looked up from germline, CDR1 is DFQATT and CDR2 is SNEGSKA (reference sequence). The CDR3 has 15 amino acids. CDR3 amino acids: CSASGGQWPFYGYTF. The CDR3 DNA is TGCAGTGCTAGTGGAGGACAGTGGCCCTTCTATGGCTACACCTTC.

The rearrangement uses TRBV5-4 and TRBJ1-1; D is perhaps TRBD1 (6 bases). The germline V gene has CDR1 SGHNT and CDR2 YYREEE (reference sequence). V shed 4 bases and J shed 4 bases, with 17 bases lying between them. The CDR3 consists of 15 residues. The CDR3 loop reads CASSLPGKGGTEAFF. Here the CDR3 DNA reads TGTGCCAGCAGCCTTCCTGGGAAGGGGGGCACTGAAGCTTTCTTT.

This chain's CDR3 is CASSLERSGWTEAFF. The CDR3 bases are TGTGCCAGCAGCTTAGAAAGGTCCGGGTGGACTGAAGCTTTCTTT. V is TRBV7-2 and J is TRBJ1-1; unclear D gene. The CDR3 has 15 residues. Germline CDR1 and CDR2: SGHTA and FQGNSA. Trimming pared 1 base from V and 5 bases from J, leaving 14 bases between.

This CDR3 is CASSENQGNQPQHF. As DNA, the CDR3 is TGTGCCAGCAGCGAAAATCAGGGCAATCAGCCCCAGCATTTT. The chain recombines TRBV7-2 with TRBJ1-5, with D unclear. CDR1 is SGHTA, CDR2 FQGNSA, per germline. This CDR3 has 14 amino acids. V dropped 5 bases and J dropped 2 bases, with 10 bases sitting between them.

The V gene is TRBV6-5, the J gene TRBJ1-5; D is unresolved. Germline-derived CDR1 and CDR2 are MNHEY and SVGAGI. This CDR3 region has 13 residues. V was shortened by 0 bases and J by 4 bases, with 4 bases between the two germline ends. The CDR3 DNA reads TGTGCCAGCAGTTACTCGACTAATCAGCCCCAGCATTTT. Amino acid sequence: CASSYSTNQPQHF.

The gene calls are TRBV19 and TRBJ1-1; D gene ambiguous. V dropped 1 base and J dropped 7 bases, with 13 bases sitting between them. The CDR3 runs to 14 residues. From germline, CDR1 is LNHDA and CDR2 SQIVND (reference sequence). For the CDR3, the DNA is TGTGCCAGTAGTATAGCTTTGGGTTCGAATGAAGCTTTCTTT. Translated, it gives CASSIALGSNEAFF. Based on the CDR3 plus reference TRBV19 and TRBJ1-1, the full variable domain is DGGITQSPKYLFRKEGQNVTLSCEQNLNHDAMYWYRQDPGQGLRLIYYSQIVNDFQKGDIAEGYSVSREKKESFPLTVTSAQKNPTAFYLCASSIALGSNEAFFGQGTRLTVV.

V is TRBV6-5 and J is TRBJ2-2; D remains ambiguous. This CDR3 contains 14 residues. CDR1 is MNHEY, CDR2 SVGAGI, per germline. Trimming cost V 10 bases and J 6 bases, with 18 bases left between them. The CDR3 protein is CATLRPGAAGELFF. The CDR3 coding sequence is TGTGCCACCCTCCGCCCCGGTGCCGCCGGGGAGCTGTTTTTT.

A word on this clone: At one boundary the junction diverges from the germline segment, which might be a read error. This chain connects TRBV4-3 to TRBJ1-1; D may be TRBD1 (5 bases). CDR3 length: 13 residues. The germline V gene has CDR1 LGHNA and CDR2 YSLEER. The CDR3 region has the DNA TGCGCCAGCAGCCAACTTCCCGGGACTGAGGCTTTCTTT. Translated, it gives CASSQLPGTEAFF.

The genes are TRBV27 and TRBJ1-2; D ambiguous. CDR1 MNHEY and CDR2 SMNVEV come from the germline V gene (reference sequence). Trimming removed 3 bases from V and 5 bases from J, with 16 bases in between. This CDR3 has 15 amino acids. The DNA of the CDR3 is TGTGCCAGCAGTTTGGTAGGGCGCGGGAGGTATGGCTACACCTTC. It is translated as CASSLVGRGRYGYTF.

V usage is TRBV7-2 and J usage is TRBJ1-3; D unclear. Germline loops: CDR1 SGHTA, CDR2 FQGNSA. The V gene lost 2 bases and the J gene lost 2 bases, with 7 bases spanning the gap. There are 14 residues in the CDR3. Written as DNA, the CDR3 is TGTGCCAGCAGCTTAATCGATCCTGGAAACACCATATATTTT. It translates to CASSLIDPGNTIYF.

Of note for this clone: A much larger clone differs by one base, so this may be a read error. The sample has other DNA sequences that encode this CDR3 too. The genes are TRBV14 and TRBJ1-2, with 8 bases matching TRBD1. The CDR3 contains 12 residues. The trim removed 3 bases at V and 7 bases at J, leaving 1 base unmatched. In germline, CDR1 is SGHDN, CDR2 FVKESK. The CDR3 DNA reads TGTGCCAGCAGCCAGGACAGGGTTGGCTACACCTTC. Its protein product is CASSQDRVGYTF. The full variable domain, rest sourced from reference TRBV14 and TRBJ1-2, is EAGVTQFPSHSVIEKGQTVTLRCDPISGHDNLYWYRRVMGKEIKFLLHFVKESKQDESGMPNNRFLAERTGGTYSTLKVQPAELEDSGVYFCASSQDRVGYTFGSGTRLTVV.

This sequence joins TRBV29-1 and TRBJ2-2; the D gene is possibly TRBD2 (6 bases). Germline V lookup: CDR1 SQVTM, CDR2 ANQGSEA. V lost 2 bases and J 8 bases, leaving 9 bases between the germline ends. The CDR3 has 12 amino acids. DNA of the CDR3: TGCAGCGTTGAATGGCGGGGAGGGGAGCTGTTTTTT. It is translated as CSVEWRGGELFF.

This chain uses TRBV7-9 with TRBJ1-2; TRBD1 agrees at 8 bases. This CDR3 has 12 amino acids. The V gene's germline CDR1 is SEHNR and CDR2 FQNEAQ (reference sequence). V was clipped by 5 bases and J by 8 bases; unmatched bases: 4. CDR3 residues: CASSVDRGGYTF. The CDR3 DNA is TGTGCCAGCAGCGTTGACAGGGGCGGCTACACCTTC.

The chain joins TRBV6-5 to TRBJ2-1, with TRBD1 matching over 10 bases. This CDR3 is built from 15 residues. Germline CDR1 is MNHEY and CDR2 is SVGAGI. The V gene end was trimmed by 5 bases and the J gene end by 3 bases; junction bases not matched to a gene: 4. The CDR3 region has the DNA TGTGCCAGCAGTAAGACAGGGGGCTTCTACAATGAGCAGTTCTTC. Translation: CASSKTGGFYNEQFF.

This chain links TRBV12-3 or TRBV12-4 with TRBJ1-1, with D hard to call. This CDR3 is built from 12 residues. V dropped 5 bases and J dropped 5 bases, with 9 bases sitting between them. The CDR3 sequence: CASSQVVTEAFF. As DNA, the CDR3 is TGTGCCAGCAGTCAAGTCGTAACTGAAGCTTTCTTT.

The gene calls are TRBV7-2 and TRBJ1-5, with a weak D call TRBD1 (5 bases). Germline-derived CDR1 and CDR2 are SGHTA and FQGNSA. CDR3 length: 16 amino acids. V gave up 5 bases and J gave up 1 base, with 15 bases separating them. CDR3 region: CASSPQDGFSNQPQHF. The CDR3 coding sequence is TGTGCCAGCAGCCCACAGGACGGTTTCAGCAATCAGCCCCAGCATTTT.

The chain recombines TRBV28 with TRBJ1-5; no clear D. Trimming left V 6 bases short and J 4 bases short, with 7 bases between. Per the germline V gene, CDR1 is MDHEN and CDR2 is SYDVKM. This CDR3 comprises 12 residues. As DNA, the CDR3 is TGTGCCAGCAGAATCCTAAATCAGCCCCAGCATTTT. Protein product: CASRILNQPQHF.

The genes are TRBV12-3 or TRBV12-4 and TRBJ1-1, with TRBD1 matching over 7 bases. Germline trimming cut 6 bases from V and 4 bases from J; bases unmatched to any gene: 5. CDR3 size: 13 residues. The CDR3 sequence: CASSQGGSTEAFF. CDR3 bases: TGTGCCAGCAGCCAGGGGGGATCCACTGAAGCTTTCTTT.

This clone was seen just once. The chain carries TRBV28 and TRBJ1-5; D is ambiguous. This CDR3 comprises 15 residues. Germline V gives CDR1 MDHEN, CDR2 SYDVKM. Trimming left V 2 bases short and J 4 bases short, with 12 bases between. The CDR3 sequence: CASSLGSAVNQPQHF. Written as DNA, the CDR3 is TGTGCCAGCAGTTTAGGCTCTGCAGTTAATCAGCCCCAGCATTTT.

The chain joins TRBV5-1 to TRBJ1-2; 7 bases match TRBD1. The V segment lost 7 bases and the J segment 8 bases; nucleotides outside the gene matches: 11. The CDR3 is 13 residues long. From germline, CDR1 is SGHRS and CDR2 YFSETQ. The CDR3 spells CASRLGQRDGYTF. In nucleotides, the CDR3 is TGCGCCAGCCGACTGGGACAGAGGGACGGCTACACCTTC.

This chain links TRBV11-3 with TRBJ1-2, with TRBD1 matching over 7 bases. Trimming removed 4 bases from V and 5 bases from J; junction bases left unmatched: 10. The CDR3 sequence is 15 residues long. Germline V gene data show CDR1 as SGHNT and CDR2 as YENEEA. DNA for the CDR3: TGTGCCAGCAGCTCAGGGACAGCGTCTAGATATGGCTACACCTTC. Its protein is CASSSGTASRYGYTF.

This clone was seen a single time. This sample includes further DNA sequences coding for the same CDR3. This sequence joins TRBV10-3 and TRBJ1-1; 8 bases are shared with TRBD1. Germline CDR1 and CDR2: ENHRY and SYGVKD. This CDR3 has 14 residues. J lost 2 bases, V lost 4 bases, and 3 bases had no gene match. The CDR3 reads CAISGDRGNTEAFF. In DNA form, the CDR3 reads TGTGCCATCAGTGGCGACAGGGGAAACACTGAAGCTTTCTTT.

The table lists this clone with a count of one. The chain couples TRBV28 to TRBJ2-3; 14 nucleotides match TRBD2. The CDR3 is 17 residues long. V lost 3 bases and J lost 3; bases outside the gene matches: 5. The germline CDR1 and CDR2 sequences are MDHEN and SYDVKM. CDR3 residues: CASSLGTSGRLTDTQYF. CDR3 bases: TGTGCCAGCAGTTTGGGGACTAGCGGGAGATTGACAGATACGCAGTATTTT. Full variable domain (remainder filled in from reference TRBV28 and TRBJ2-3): DVKVTQSSRYLVKRTGEKVFLECVQDMDHENMFWYRQDPGLGLRLIYFSYDVKMKEKGDIPEGYSVSREKKERFSLILESASTNQTSMYLCASSLGTSGRLTDTQYFGPGTRLTVL.

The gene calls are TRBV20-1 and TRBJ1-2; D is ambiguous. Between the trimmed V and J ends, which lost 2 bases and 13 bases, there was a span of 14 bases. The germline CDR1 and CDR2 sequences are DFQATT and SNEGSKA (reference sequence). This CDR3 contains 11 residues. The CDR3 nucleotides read TGCAGTGCTAGAAGTCGCGATGCTTGCACCTTC. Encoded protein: CSARSRDACTF.

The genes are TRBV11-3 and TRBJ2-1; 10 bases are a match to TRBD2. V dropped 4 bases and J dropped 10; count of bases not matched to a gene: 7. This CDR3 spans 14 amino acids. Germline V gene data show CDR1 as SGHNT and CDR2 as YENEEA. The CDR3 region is CASSSTSGATEQFF. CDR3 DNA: TGTGCCAGCAGCTCAACTAGCGGGGCCACCGAGCAGTTCTTC.

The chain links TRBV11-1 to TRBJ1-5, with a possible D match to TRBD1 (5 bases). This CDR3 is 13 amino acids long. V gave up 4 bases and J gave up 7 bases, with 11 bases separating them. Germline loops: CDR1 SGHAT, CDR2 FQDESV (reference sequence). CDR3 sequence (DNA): TGTGCCAGCAGCTGGGACCAGGGACAGCCCCAGCATTTT. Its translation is CASSWDQGQPQHF.

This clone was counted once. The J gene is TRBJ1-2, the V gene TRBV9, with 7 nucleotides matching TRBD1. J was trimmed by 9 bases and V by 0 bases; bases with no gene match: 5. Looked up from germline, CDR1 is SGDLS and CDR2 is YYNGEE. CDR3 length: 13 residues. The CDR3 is CASSVGGTESYTF. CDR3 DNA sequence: TGTGCCAGCAGCGTAGGGGGGACAGAGAGCTACACCTTC.